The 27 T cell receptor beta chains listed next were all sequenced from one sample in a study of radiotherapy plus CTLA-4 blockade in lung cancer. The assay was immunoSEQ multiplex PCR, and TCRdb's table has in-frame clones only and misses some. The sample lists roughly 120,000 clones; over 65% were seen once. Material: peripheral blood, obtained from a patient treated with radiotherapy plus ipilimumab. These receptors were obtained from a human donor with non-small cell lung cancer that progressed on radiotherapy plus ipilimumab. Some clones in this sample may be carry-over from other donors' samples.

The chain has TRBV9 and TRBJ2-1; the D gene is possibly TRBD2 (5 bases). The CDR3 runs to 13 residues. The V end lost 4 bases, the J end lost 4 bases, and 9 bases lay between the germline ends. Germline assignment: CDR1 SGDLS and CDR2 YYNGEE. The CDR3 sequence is CASSPREYNEQFF. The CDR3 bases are TGTGCCAGCAGCCCTCGGGAATACAATGAGCAGTTCTTC.

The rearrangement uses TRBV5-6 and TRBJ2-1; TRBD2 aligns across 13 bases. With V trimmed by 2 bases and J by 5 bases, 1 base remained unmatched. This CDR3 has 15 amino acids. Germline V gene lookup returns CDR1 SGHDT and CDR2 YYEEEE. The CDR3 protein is CASSFGLAGDNEQFF. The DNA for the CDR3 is TGTGCCAGCAGCTTCGGACTAGCGGGGGACAATGAGCAGTTCTTC. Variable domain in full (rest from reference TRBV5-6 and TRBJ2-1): DAGVTQSPTHLIKTRGQQVTLRCSPKSGHDTVSWYQQALGQGPQFIFQYYEEEERQRGNFPDRFSGHQFPNYSSELNVNALLLGDSALYLCASSFGLAGDNEQFFGPGTRLTVL.

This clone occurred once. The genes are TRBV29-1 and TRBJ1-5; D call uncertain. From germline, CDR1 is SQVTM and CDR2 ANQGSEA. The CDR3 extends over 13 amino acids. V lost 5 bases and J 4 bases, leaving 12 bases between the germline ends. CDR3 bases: TGCAGCGTTAGAGTGAGCCAAAATCAGCCCCAGCATTTT. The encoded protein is CSVRVSQNQPQHF. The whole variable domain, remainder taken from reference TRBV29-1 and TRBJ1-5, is SAVISQKPSRDICQRGTSLTIQCQVDSQVTMMFWYRQQPGQSLTLIATANQGSEATYESGFVIDKFPISRPNLTFSTLTVSNMSPEDSSIYLCSVRVSQNQPQHFGDGTRLSIL.

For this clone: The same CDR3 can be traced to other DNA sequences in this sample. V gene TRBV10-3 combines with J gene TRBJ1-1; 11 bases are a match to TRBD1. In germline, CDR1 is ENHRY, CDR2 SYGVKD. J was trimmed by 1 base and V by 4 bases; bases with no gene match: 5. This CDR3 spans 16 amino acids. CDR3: CAISGLGTGGNTEAFF. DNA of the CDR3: TGTGCCATCAGTGGACTTGGGACAGGGGGGAACACTGAAGCTTTCTTT.

CDR3 nucleotide sequence: TGTGCCAGCAGCGTAGGGCCCCCTGATGTCTACGAGCAGTACTTC. This codes for CASSVGPPDVYEQYF. This sequence joins TRBV9 and TRBJ2-7; no definite D call. The CDR3 spans 15 residues. Germline V gene sequence: CDR1 SGDLS, CDR2 YYNGEE. V was cut by 0 bases and J by 3 bases, with 13 bases left in between.

CDR3 sequence reads: CASSSLGLGRREQFF. CDR3 nucleotide sequence: TGTGCCAGCAGCTCCCTGGGCCTCGGGAGACGTGAGCAGTTCTTC. The V and J genes are TRBV7-6 and TRBJ2-1; tentative D call: TRBD2 (6 bases). The V end was cut by 4 bases, the J end by 9 bases, with 19 bases between. CDR1 and CDR2 (germline): SGHVS, FNYEAQ. This CDR3 is 15 amino acids long. Full variable domain (remainder filled in from reference TRBV7-6 and TRBJ2-1): GAGVSQSPRYKVTKRGQDVALRCDPISGHVSLYWYRQALGQGPEFLTYFNYEAQQDKSGLPNDRFSAERPEGSISTLTIQRTEQRDSAMYRCASSSLGLGRREQFFGPGTRLTVL.

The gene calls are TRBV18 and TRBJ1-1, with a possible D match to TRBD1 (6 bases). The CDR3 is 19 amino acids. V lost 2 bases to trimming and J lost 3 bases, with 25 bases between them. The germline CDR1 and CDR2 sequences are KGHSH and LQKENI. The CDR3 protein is CASSPGIGRGIRRDTEAFF. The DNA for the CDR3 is TGTGCCAGCTCACCAGGGATCGGCAGGGGAATACGTCGGGACACTGAAGCTTTCTTT. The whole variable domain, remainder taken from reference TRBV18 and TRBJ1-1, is NAGVMQNPRHLVRRRGQEARLRCSPMKGHSHVYWYRQLPEEGLKFMVYLQKENIIDESGMPKERFSAEFPKEGPSILRIQQVVRGDSAAYFCASSPGIGRGIRRDTEAFFGQGTRLTVV.

CDR3 nucleotides: TGCGCCAGCAGCTCCCCTAGCCAGGGGACAAATTCACCCCTCCACTTT. Translation gives CASSSPSQGTNSPLHF. The chain joins TRBV5-1 to TRBJ1-6; D is perhaps TRBD1 (6 bases). The V end was cut by 3 bases, the J end by 7 bases, with 17 bases between. CDR1 is SGHRS, CDR2 YFSETQ, per germline. The CDR3 is 16 residues long.

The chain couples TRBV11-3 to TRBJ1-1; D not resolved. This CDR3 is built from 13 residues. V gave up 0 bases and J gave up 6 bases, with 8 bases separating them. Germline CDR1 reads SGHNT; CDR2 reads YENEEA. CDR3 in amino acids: CASSLDHGAEAFF. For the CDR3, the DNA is TGTGCCAGCAGCTTAGATCATGGGGCTGAAGCTTTCTTT.

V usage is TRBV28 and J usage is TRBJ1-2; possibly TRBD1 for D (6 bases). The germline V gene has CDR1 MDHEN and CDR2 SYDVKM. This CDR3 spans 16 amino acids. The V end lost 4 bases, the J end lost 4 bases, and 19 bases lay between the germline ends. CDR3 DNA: TGTGCCAGCAGTTCGTATACAGGGTACGATGGCTATGGCTACACCTTC. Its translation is CASSSYTGYDGYGYTF.

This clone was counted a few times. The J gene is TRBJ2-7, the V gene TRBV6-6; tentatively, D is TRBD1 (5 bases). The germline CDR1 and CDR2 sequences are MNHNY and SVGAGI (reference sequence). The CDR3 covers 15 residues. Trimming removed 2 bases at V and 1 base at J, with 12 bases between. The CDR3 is CASSYGRQGSYEQYF. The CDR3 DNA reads TGTGCCAGCAGTTACGGGCGGCAGGGTTCCTACGAGCAGTACTTC.

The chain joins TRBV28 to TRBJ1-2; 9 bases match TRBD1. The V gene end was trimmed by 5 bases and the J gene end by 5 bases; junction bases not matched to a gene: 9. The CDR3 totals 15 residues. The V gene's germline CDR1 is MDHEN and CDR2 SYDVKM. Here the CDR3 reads CASSPPGTGSYGYTF. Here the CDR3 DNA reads TGTGCCAGCAGTCCCCCCGGGACAGGGAGTTATGGCTACACCTTC.

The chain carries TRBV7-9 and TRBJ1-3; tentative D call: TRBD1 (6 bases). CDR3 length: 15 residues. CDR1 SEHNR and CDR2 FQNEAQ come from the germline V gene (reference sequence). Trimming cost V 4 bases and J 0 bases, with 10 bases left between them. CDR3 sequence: CASSSGTISGNTIYF. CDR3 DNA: TGTGCCAGCAGCTCCGGGACAATCTCTGGAAACACCATATATTTT.

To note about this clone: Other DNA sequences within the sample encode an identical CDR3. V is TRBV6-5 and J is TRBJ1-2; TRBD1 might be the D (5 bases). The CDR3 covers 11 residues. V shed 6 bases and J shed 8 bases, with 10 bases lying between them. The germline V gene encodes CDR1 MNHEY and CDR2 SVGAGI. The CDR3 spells CASSQGDGYTF. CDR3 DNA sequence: TGTGCCAGCAGCCAAGGGGACGGCTACACCTTC.

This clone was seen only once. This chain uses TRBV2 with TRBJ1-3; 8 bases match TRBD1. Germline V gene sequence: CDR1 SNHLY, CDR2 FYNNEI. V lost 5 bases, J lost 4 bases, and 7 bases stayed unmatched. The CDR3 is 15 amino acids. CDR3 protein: CASSYARGRGNTIYF. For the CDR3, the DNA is TGTGCCAGCAGTTACGCCAGGGGGCGCGGAAACACCATATATTTT.

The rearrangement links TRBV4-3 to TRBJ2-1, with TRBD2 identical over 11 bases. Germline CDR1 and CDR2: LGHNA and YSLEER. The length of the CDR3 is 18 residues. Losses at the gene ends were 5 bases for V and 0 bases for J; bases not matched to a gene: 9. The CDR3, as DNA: TGCGCCAGCAGCTCCCAGGGCCTAGCGGGGGGCTCCTACAATGAGCAGTTCTTC. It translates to CASSSQGLAGGSYNEQFF.

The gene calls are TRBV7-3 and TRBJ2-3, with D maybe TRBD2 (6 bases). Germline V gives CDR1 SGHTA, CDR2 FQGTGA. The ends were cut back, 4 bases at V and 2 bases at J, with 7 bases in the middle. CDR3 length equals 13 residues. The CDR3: CASSSDYTDTQYF. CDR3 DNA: TGTGCCAGCAGCTCGGACTACACAGATACGCAGTATTTT.

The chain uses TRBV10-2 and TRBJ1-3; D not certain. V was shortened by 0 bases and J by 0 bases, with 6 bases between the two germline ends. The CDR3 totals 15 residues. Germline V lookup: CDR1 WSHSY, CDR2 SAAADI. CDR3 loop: CASSESVHSGNTIYF. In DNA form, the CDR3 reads TGCGCCAGCAGTGAGTCAGTACACTCTGGAAACACCATATATTTT.

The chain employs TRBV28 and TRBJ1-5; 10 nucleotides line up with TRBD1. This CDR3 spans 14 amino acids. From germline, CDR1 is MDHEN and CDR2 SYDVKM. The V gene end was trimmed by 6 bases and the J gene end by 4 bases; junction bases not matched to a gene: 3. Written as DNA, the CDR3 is TGTGCCAGCAGCAGGACAGGGGGGAATCAGCCCCAGCATTTT. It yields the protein CASSRTGGNQPQHF.

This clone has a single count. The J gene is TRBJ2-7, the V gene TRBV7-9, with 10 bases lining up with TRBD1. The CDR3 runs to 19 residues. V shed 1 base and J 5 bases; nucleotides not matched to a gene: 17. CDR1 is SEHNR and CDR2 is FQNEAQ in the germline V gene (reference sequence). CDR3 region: CASSLGALSTGQGSNEQYF. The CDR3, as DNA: TGTGCCAGCAGCTTAGGGGCCCTATCGACGGGACAGGGGAGCAACGAGCAGTACTTC.

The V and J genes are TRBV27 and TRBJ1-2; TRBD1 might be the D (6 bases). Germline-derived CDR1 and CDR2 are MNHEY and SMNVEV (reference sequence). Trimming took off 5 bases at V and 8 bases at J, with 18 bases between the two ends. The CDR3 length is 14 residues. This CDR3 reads CASSLHGSGEGYTF. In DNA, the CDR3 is TGTGCCAGCAGTCTCCACGGATCAGGGGAAGGCTACACCTTC.

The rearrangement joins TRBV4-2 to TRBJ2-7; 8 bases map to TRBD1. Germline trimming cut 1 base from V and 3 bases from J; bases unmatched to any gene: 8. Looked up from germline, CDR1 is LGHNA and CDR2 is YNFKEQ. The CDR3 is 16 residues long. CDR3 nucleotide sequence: TGTGCCAGCAGCCAAGTGGGAACAGGGGGTTTCTACGAGCAGTACTTC. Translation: CASSQVGTGGFYEQYF.

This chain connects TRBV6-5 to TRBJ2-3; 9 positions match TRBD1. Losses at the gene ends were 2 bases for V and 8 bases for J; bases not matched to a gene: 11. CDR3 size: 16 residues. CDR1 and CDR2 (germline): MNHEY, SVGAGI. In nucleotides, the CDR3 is TGTGCCAGCAGTTACAACCGGGACAGGGTGTCTAGTACGCAGTATTTT. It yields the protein CASSYNRDRVSSTQYF.

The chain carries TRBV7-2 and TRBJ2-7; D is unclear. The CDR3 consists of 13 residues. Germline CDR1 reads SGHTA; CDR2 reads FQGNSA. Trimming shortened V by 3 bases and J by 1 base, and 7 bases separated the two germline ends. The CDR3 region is CASSFDTSYEQYF. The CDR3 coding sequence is TGTGCCAGCAGCTTTGACACTTCCTACGAGCAGTACTTC.

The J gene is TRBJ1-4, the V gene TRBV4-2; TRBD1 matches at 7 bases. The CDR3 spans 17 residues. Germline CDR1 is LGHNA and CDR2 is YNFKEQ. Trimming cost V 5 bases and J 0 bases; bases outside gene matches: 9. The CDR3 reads CASSLTTGRATNEKLFF. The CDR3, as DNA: TGTGCCAGCAGCTTGACGACAGGGAGGGCAACTAATGAAAAACTGTTTTTT.

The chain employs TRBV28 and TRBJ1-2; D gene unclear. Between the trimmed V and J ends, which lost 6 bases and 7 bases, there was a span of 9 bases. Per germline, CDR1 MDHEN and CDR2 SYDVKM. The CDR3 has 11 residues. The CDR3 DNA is TGTGCCAGCAGCTTCAAGCGTGGCTACACCTTC. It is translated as CASSFKRGYTF.

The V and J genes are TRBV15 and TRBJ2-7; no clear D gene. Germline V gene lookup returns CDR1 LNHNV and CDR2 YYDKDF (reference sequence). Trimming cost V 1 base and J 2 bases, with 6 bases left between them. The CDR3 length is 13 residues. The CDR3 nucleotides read TGTGCCACCAGCAGAGGGCGGACCTACGAGCAGTACTTC. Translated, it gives CATSRGRTYEQYF.